The 30 T cell receptor beta chains below all came from one sample that was sequenced in a study of cytomegalovirus exposure and HLA in healthy donors. Primers: 60 Vbeta forward and 13 Jbeta reverse. Produced via immunoSEQ multiplex PCR; TCRdb's table is partial and in-frame only. The table lists 100,000 to 150,000 clones, around 80% of them singletons. The sequenced sample consisted of PBMCs. Every receptor here comes from an older woman in good health and CMV-seropositive.

This clone was seen once. The CDR3 loop is CASSTAGVNQPQHF. CDR3 DNA sequence: TGTGCCAGCAGTACAGCAGGGGTCAATCAGCCCCAGCATTTT. The chain is built from TRBV27 and TRBJ1-5; tentatively, D is TRBD1 (6 bases). CDR3 length equals 14 residues. V lost 5 bases and J 3 bases, leaving 11 bases between the germline ends. Germline loops: CDR1 MNHEY, CDR2 SMNVEV (reference sequence).

The chain is built from TRBV19 and TRBJ1-6; 8 bases align to TRBD1. Trimming took 4 bases from V and 10 from J; bases not matched to a gene: 9. Per the germline V gene, CDR1 is LNHDA and CDR2 is SQIVND (reference sequence). The CDR3 totals 15 residues. The CDR3 protein is CASSTQGAAGSPLHF. In nucleotides, the CDR3 is TGTGCCAGTAGTACCCAGGGGGCGGCGGGCTCACCCCTCCACTTT.

J is TRBJ2-3 and V is TRBV9; D ambiguous. The V end lost 3 bases, the J end lost 5 bases, and 16 bases lay between the germline ends. CDR1 and CDR2 from the germline V gene are SGDLS and YYNGEE. The CDR3 totals 15 residues. The CDR3 DNA reads as TGTGCCAGCAGCGCCTATGAGACTTTGTTAGATACGCAGTATTTT. This encodes CASSAYETLLDTQYF.

The V and J genes are TRBV19 and TRBJ2-5, with D possibly TRBD1 on 5 matching bases. The end of the DNA fits TRBJ2-7 better, so the J call may be wrong. Looked up from germline, CDR1 is LNHDA and CDR2 is SQIVND (reference sequence). The CDR3 has 14 residues. CDR3 DNA: TGTGCCAGTAGGGAACAGGACGGGCAATACGAGCAGTACTTC. Its protein product is CASREQDGQYEQYF.

Of note for this clone: Other nucleotide sequences in the sample specify the same CDR3. This chain uses TRBV5-1 with TRBJ2-7; 9 bases are a match to TRBD1. Germline CDR1 and CDR2: SGHRS and YFSETQ. This CDR3 contains 14 residues. Trimming took 0 bases from V and 4 from J; bases not matched to a gene: 2. CDR3 DNA sequence: TGCGCCAGCAGCTTGGCACAGGGGGCTTACGAGCAGTACTTC. Translated: CASSLAQGAYEQYF.

The chain uses TRBV19 and TRBJ2-6; possibly TRBD2 for D (6 bases). The germline V gene encodes CDR1 LNHDA and CDR2 SQIVND (reference sequence). The CDR3 runs to 16 residues. Trimming stripped 4 bases from V and 0 bases from J, with 10 bases between. The CDR3 bases are TGTGCCAGTAGTACTAGCGATAGCTCTGGGGCCAACGTCCTGACTTTC. The encoded protein is CASSTSDSSGANVLTF.

V and J are TRBV7-9 and TRBJ1-1; 10 nucleotides align to TRBD1. The CDR3 consists of 14 residues. Germline loops: CDR1 SEHNR, CDR2 FQNEAQ (reference sequence). V was pared by 6 bases and J by 3 bases, with 4 bases of the junction left unmatched. CDR3 region: CASSVTGGHTEAFF. CDR3 DNA sequence: TGTGCCAGCAGTGTGACAGGGGGCCACACTGAAGCTTTCTTT.

The chain recombines TRBV13 with TRBJ2-1; TRBD1 might be the D (6 bases). Trimming shortened V by 4 bases and J by 7 bases, and 11 bases separated the two germline ends. The CDR3 is 13 amino acids. The germline gives CDR1 PRHDT, CDR2 FYEKMQ (reference sequence). The CDR3 protein is CASSSPGDNEQFF. The CDR3 DNA sequence: TGTGCCAGCAGCTCACCAGGGGATAATGAGCAGTTCTTC. Variable domain in full (rest from reference TRBV13 and TRBJ2-1): AAGVIQSPRHLIKEKRETATLKCYPIPRHDTVYWYQQGPGQDPQFLISFYEKMQSDKGSIPDRFSAQQFSDYHSELNMSSLELGDSALYFCASSSPGDNEQFFGPGTRLTVL.

This clone was seen just once. The chain is built from TRBV9 and TRBJ2-7; 9 bases align to TRBD2. The CDR3 loop spans 16 amino acids. V lost 0 bases and J lost 6; bases outside the gene matches: 10. The germline gives CDR1 SGDLS, CDR2 YYNGEE. The CDR3 bases are TGTGCCAGCAGCGTAGTGATGGTAGCGGGAGTTGGCGAGCAGTACTTC. Protein sequence: CASSVVMVAGVGEQYF.

A few counts support this clone. J is TRBJ1-2 and V is TRBV21-1; TRBD1 is taken as the D call from the table, unchecked against the DNA. TRBV21-1 is a known pseudogene. This CDR3 comprises 14 residues. CDR3 sequence (DNA): TGTGCCAGCAGCATTAGGGACAGGGGCTATGGCTACACCTTC. It translates to CASSIRDRGYGYTF.

This sequence joins TRBV9 and TRBJ2-1; a possible D gene is TRBD1 (5 bases). This CDR3 has 12 amino acids. Trimming took off 4 bases at V and 13 bases at J, with 15 bases between the two ends. CDR1 is SGDLS, CDR2 YYNGEE, per germline. The CDR3 protein is CASSPPGAKQFF. Written as DNA, the CDR3 is TGTGCCAGCAGCCCCCCTGGGGCGAAACAGTTCTTC.

V and J are TRBV6-1 and TRBJ1-5; the D gene is possibly TRBD1 (5 bases). Germline CDR1 and CDR2: MNHNS and SASEGT. The V end was cut by 6 bases, the J end by 0 bases, with 12 bases between. The CDR3 has 15 residues. The DNA of the CDR3 is TGTGCCAGCAGCCTAGACAGCTATAGCAATCAGCCCCAGCATTTT. This gives the protein CASSLDSYSNQPQHF.

This chain joins TRBV7-9 and TRBJ2-7; D might be TRBD2 (5 bases). The length of the CDR3 is 13 residues. Germline-derived CDR1 and CDR2 are SEHNR and FQNEAQ (reference sequence). Trimming left V 5 bases short and J 6 bases short, with 14 bases between. This CDR3 is CASSPPGNGEQYF. CDR3 DNA: TGTGCCAGCAGCCCCCCGGGGAACGGCGAGCAGTACTTC.

The chain couples TRBV5-1 to TRBJ2-7, with 7 nucleotides matching TRBD2. The CDR3 has 14 residues. Germline loops: CDR1 SGHRS, CDR2 YFSETQ. V lost 5 bases and J lost 6; bases outside the gene matches: 11. CDR3 sequence: CASRSGEGFREQYF. The CDR3 DNA reads TGCGCCAGCAGGAGCGGGGAAGGGTTCCGCGAGCAGTACTTC.

This rearrangement joins TRBV27 to TRBJ2-2; TRBD2 matches at 16 bases. CDR1 and CDR2 from the germline V gene are MNHEY and SMNVEV (reference sequence). The CDR3 runs 18 residues. V was clipped by 5 bases and J by 4 bases; unmatched bases: 7. CDR3 region: CASSNPGLAGGPTGELFF. CDR3 in DNA: TGTGCCAGCAGTAACCCGGGACTAGCGGGGGGGCCCACCGGGGAGCTGTTTTTT.

V and J are TRBV19 and TRBJ1-4, with D unresolved. Trimming took off 6 bases at V and 9 bases at J, with 17 bases between the two ends. The CDR3 consists of 14 residues. CDR1 and CDR2 from the germline V gene are LNHDA and SQIVND (reference sequence). The CDR3: CASSPQTLHQKLFF. In DNA form, the CDR3 reads TGTGCCAGTAGCCCACAGACGCTACATCAAAAACTGTTTTTT.

This clone was found a few times. The chain joins TRBV2 to TRBJ1-2; D ambiguous. V was shortened by 1 base and J by 8 bases, with 8 bases between the two germline ends. In germline, CDR1 is SNHLY, CDR2 FYNNEI. There are 12 residues in the CDR3. The CDR3 is CASSEDEGGYTF. The CDR3 coding sequence is TGTGCCAGCAGTGAAGACGAGGGAGGCTACACCTTC.

This chain links TRBV29-1 with TRBJ2-7, with D maybe TRBD1 (6 bases). V was trimmed by 6 bases and J by 3 bases, leaving 21 bases between them. This CDR3 is built from 15 residues. Germline V gene sequence: CDR1 SQVTM, CDR2 ANQGSEA. CDR3 nucleotide sequence: TGCAGCGTGACGCAGCCCGGGACACCCTTCTACGAGCAGTACTTC. Protein product: CSVTQPGTPFYEQYF.

The rearrangement joins TRBV7-2 to TRBJ1-3; D may be TRBD1 (6 bases). The V and J ends lost 6 bases and 1 base respectively, with 7 bases between them. This CDR3 region has 13 residues. The V gene's germline CDR1 is SGHTA and CDR2 FQGNSA. The CDR3 loop reads CASRQGSGNTIYF. CDR3 bases: TGTGCCAGCAGACAGGGTTCTGGAAACACCATATATTTT.

The rearrangement links TRBV7-9 to TRBJ2-3, with 7 bases fitting TRBD2. V dropped 5 bases and J dropped 4; count of bases not matched to a gene: 12. The CDR3 spans 16 residues. The germline V gene has CDR1 SEHNR and CDR2 FQNEAQ (reference sequence). In DNA, the CDR3 is TGTGCCAGCAGCCGGTTGGGGGGGTCAGGCCCAGATACGCAGTATTTT. Translation gives CASSRLGGSGPDTQYF.

J is TRBJ2-7 and V is TRBV7-2; D might be TRBD1 (5 bases). The CDR3 covers 15 residues. Trimming shortened V by 1 base and J by 4 bases, and 14 bases separated the two germline ends. Per the germline V gene, CDR1 is SGHTA and CDR2 is FQGNSA. The chain's CDR3 is CASSLDSSRVYEQYF. CDR3 bases: TGTGCCAGCAGCTTAGATTCATCCAGGGTATACGAGCAGTACTTC.

This clone was counted a few times. V usage is TRBV7-3 and J usage is TRBJ2-3; the D is unclear. Germline-derived CDR1 and CDR2 are SGHTA and FQGTGA. The ends were cut back, 3 bases at V and 0 bases at J, with 13 bases in the middle. The CDR3 loop spans 16 amino acids. CDR3 protein: CASSFGHSISTDTQYF. The CDR3 DNA reads as TGTGCCAGCAGCTTCGGCCACAGCATTAGCACAGATACGCAGTATTTT.

This sequence joins TRBV5-5 and TRBJ2-5; the match to TRBD1 covers 10 bases. The last part of the DNA fits TRBJ2-7 better; the J call may be wrong. Germline V lookup: CDR1 SGHKS, CDR2 YYEKEE (reference sequence). The CDR3 loop spans 14 amino acids. Here the CDR3 reads CASSLWDRGSEQYF. The CDR3 bases are TGTGCCAGCAGCTTGTGGGACAGGGGTTCCGAGCAGTACTTC.

V and J are TRBV4-2 and TRBJ2-2; a weak D match, TRBD2 (6 bases). Trimming left V 1 base short and J 6 bases short, with 12 bases between. CDR3 size: 15 residues. Germline-derived CDR1 and CDR2 are LGHNA and YNFKEQ. The CDR3 loop is CASSQGSGEAGELFF. The CDR3 region has the DNA TGTGCCAGCAGCCAAGGTAGTGGGGAGGCCGGGGAGCTGTTTTTT.

The V gene is TRBV7-7, the J gene TRBJ2-7, with 13 bases lining up with TRBD2. Per germline, CDR1 SSHAT and CDR2 FNYEAQ (reference sequence). V trimming: 5 bases; J trimming: 4 bases; junction bases outside the gene matches: 2. The CDR3 runs 14 residues. The CDR3 reads CASSEGLAGYEQYF. DNA for the CDR3: TGTGCCAGCAGCGAGGGACTAGCGGGGTACGAGCAGTACTTC.

The CDR3 loop reads CASSDQQGAFPNTEAFF. In nucleotides, the CDR3 is TGTGCCAGCAGTGACCAACAGGGGGCATTTCCAAACACTGAAGCTTTCTTT. V is TRBV6-4 and J is TRBJ1-1, with 9 bases aligning to TRBD1. Germline V gives CDR1 MRHNA, CDR2 SNTAGT. The CDR3 is made up of 17 amino acids. Trimming cost V 2 bases and J 2 bases; bases outside gene matches: 9.

V usage is TRBV5-4 and J usage is TRBJ1-2; D uncertain. The CDR3 has 14 amino acids. The V gene lost 5 bases and the J gene lost 7 bases, with 18 bases spanning the gap. CDR1 is SGHNT, CDR2 YYREEE, per germline (reference sequence). CDR3 protein: CASSTGTARFGYTF. CDR3 in DNA: TGTGCCAGCAGTACCGGAACAGCCCGTTTTGGCTACACCTTC.

The V gene is TRBV6-5, the J gene TRBJ2-1; perhaps TRBD2 as D (6 bases). The germline V and J ends were trimmed by 9 bases and 8 bases, with 20 bases remaining between them. Looked up from germline, CDR1 is MNHEY and CDR2 is SVGAGI. CDR3 length: 14 amino acids. In nucleotides, the CDR3 is TGTGCCAGTCAGCTAGCGAAAACCCTAGATGAGCAGTTCTTC. It translates to CASQLAKTLDEQFF.

The V call is TRBV15, the J call TRBJ2-5; 7 nucleotides line up with TRBD2. The J call is uncertain, as TRBJ2-7 better fits the DNA end. CDR3 length: 14 residues. In germline, CDR1 is LNHNV, CDR2 YYDKDF (reference sequence). The CDR3, as DNA: TGTGCCACCAGCAGAGAGGGGGGGTCCTACGAGCAGTACTTC. Protein sequence: CATSREGGSYEQYF.

This sequence joins TRBV27 and TRBJ2-7; TRBD2 matches 9 bases. V shed 7 bases and J 5 bases; nucleotides not matched to a gene: 15. Germline V gives CDR1 MNHEY, CDR2 SMNVEV (reference sequence). CDR3 length: 16 amino acids. CDR3 sequence reads: CASTLRASGKVHEQYF. DNA for the CDR3: TGTGCCAGCACCTTGAGGGCTAGCGGGAAAGTGCACGAGCAGTACTTC.